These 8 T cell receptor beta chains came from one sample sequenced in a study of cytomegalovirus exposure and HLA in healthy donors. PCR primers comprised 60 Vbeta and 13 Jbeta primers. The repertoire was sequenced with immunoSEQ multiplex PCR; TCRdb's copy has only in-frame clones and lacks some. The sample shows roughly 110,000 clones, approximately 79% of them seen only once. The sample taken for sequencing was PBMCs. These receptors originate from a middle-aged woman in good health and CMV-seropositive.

Written as DNA, the CDR3 is TGTGCCAGCCGCTCACAGGGGGCGATCTATACAGATACGCAGTATTTT. It translates to CASRSQGAIYTDTQYF. This sequence joins TRBV19 and TRBJ2-3; 9 positions match TRBD1. Germline V gives CDR1 LNHDA, CDR2 SQIVND (reference sequence). The CDR3 runs to 16 residues. Germline trimming cut 9 bases from V and 3 bases from J; bases unmatched to any gene: 13. Based on the CDR3 plus reference TRBV19 and TRBJ2-3, the full variable domain is DGGITQSPKYLFRKEGQNVTLSCEQNLNHDAMYWYRQDPGQGLRLIYYSQIVNDFQKGDIAEGYSVSREKKESFPLTVTSAQKNPTAFYLCASRSQGAIYTDTQYFGPGTRLTVL.

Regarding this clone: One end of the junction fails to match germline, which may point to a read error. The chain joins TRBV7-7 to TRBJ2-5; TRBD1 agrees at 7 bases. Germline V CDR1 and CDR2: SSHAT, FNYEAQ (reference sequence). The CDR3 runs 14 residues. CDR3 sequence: CASSTGTVSETQYF. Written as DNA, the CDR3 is TGTGCTAGCAGCACCGGGACAGTGTCAGAGACCCAGTACTTC.

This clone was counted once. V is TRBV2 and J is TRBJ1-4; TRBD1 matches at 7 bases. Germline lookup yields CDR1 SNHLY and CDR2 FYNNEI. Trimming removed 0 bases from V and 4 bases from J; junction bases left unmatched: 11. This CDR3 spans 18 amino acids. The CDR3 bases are TGTGCCAGCAGTGAAGCGCGTCCGGGACAGCCCCATAATGAAAAACTGTTTTTT. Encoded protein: CASSEARPGQPHNEKLFF.

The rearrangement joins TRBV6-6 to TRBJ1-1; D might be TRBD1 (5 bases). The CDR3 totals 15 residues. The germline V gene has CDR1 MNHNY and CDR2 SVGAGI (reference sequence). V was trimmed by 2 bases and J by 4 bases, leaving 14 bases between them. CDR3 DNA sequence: TGTGCCAGCAGTTACCCCGGCAGGGTGGGCACTGAAGCTTTCTTT. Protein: CASSYPGRVGTEAFF.

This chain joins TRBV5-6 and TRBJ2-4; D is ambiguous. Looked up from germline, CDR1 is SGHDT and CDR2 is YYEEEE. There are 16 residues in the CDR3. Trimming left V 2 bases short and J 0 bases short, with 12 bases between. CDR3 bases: TGTGCCAGCAGCTTTGGCCCCCGTTTAGCCAAAAACATTCAGTACTTC. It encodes CASSFGPRLAKNIQYF.

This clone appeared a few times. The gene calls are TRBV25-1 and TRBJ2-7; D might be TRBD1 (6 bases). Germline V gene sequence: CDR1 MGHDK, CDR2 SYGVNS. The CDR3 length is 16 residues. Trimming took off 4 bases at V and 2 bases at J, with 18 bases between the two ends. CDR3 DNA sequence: TGTGCCAGCAGTGCCGGAGCCCCGGGACAAGCCTACGAGCAGTACTTC. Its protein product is CASSAGAPGQAYEQYF.

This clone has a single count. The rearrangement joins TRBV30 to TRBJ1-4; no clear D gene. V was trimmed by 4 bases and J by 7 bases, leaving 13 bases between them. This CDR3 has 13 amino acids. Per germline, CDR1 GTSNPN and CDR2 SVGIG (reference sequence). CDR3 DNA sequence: TGTGCCTGGACTAGGAATAGTATTGAAAAACTGTTTTTT. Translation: CAWTRNSIEKLFF.

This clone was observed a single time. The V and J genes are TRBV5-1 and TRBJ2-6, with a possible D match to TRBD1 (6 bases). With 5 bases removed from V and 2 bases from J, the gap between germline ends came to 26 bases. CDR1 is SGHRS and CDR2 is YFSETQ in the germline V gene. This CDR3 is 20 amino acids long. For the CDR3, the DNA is TGCGCCAGCAGTTCCCCCAGCAGGGGTTCGGTAATCGCTGGGGCCAACGTCCTGACTTTC. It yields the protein CASSSPSRGSVIAGANVLTF.